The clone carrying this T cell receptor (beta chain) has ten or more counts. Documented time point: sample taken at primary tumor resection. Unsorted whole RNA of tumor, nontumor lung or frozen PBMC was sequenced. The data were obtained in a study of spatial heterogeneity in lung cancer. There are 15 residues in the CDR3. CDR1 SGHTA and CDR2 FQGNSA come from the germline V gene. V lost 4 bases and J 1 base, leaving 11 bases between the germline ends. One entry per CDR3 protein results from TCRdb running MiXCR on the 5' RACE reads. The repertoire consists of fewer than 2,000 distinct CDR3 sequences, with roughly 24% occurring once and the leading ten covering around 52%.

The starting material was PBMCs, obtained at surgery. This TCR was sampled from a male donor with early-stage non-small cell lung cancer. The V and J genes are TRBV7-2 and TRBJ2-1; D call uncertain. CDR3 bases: TGTGCCAGCAGCTCCCAAGGAAGATCCTACAATGAGCAGTTCTTC. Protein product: CASSSQGRSYNEQFF. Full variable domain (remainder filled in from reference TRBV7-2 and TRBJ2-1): GAGVSQSPSNKVTEKGKDVELRCDPISGHTALYWYRQSLGQGLEFLIYFQGNSAPDKSGLPSDRFSAERTGGSVSTLTIQRTQQEDSAVYLCASSSQGRSYNEQFFGPGTRLTVL.